This passage covers 8 T cell receptor beta chains from one sample sequenced in a study of radiation and T cells in renal cell carcinoma. The repertoire was sequenced with immunoSEQ multiplex PCR; TCRdb's copy has only in-frame clones and lacks some. The data contain some 150,000 clones, over 80% of them singletons. Time point here: baseline pretreatment blood. Sample treatment: 15 Gy SBRT to primary tumor, nephrectomy 4 weeks later. The material sequenced was blood, taken from a patient whose treatment included radiotherapy and nephrectomy. Receptors originate from a woman in her fifties or sixties with renal cell carcinoma.

The V gene is TRBV10-2, the J gene TRBJ2-3; D unresolved. CDR1 and CDR2 from the germline V gene are WSHSY and SAAADI. V shed 2 bases and J shed 1 base, with 19 bases lying between them. This CDR3 contains 18 residues. The CDR3 sequence: CASSEAITGSPGTDTQYF. The CDR3 coding sequence is TGCGCCAGCAGTGAGGCGATAACCGGAAGTCCTGGCACAGATACGCAGTATTTT.

The gene calls are TRBV27 and TRBJ1-2, with D perhaps matching TRBD1 (5 bases). Deletions cut 5 bases from V and 3 bases from J, with 19 bases between. The CDR3 has 16 amino acids. Germline CDR1 reads MNHEY; CDR2 reads SMNVEV (reference sequence). CDR3 sequence reads: CASSRNPGQDDYGYTF. Written as DNA, the CDR3 is TGTGCCAGCAGTAGAAACCCGGGGCAAGATGACTATGGCTACACCTTC.

This chain connects TRBV6-5 to TRBJ1-5, with D perhaps matching TRBD1 (5 bases). V lost 9 bases, J lost 4 bases, and 16 bases lay in between. Per the germline V gene, CDR1 is MNHEY and CDR2 is SVGAGI. The CDR3 runs 14 residues. The CDR3 DNA reads TGTGCCAGAGCCTCAAAAGGGGTAAATCAGCCCCAGCATTTT. It codes for CARASKGVNQPQHF.

A single count supports this clone. The rearrangement links TRBV28 to TRBJ1-3; unclear D gene. Germline-derived CDR1 and CDR2 are MDHEN and SYDVKM. Between the trimmed V and J ends, which lost 4 bases and 2 bases, there was a span of 9 bases. The CDR3 consists of 14 residues. CDR3 sequence: CASSSHFPGNTIYF. Here the CDR3 DNA reads TGTGCCAGCAGTTCCCACTTCCCTGGAAACACCATATATTTT.

The rearrangement uses TRBV2 and TRBJ2-5, with TRBD2 matching 11 bases. This CDR3 region has 14 residues. Trimming took 7 bases from V and 5 from J; bases not matched to a gene: 6. Germline loops: CDR1 SNHLY, CDR2 FYNNEI. CDR3 coding DNA: TGTGCCAGCATAGAACTAGCGGGAGAGGAGACCCAGTACTTC. It translates to CASIELAGEETQYF.

This chain links TRBV6-1 with TRBJ1-5; D unclear. V dropped 10 bases and J dropped 5 bases, with 15 bases sitting between them. CDR1 and CDR2 from the germline V gene are MNHNS and SASEGT. The CDR3 spans 13 residues. The CDR3 DNA reads TGTGCCACCAAGAGGGAGGGTGATCAGCCCCAGCATTTT. Translating it yields CATKREGDQPQHF.

This chain connects TRBV6-5 to TRBJ2-1; D possibly corresponds to TRBD1 (5 bases). Trimming removed 7 bases from V and 7 bases from J, with 17 bases in between. This CDR3 has 14 amino acids. Germline V gives CDR1 MNHEY, CDR2 SVGAGI. This chain's CDR3 is CASTDLRVANEQFF. For the CDR3, the DNA is TGTGCCAGCACCGACCTCAGGGTCGCGAATGAGCAGTTCTTC.

The chain joins TRBV6-1 to TRBJ2-6, with a possible D match to TRBD2 (5 bases). V shed 4 bases and J shed 3 bases, with 7 bases lying between them. CDR3 length: 14 amino acids. CDR1 MNHNS and CDR2 SASEGT come from the germline V gene. The CDR3 sequence is CASSARDGANVLTF. DNA for the CDR3: TGTGCCAGCAGTGCTCGGGATGGGGCCAACGTCCTGACTTTC.